These 31 T cell receptor beta chains were all obtained from the same sample, sequenced in a study of beta chain features in type 1 diabetes. Every isolated RNA sample was fully reverse transcribed, so sequencing captured expressed TCRB transcripts. TCRdb's table, derived via immunoSEQ multiplex PCR, lists solely in-frame clones and lacks some. The repertoire includes 400,000 to 550,000 clones, approximately 10% of them detected once, and 0.046% sits in the top ten. Sample: naive CD4+ T cells from blood. These receptors were taken from a woman under 30 in good health.

This clone was counted a few times. J is TRBJ1-4 and V is TRBV4-3; the D is unclear. CDR1 is LGHNA, CDR2 YSLEER, per germline. This CDR3 is built from 17 residues. V lost 0 bases to trimming and J lost 6 bases, with 17 bases between them. CDR3 region: CASSQDGVGFSDEKLFF. For the CDR3, the DNA is TGCGCCAGCAGCCAAGATGGAGTTGGTTTCTCCGATGAAAAACTGTTTTTT.

The chain joins TRBV9 to TRBJ2-7; D is possibly TRBD1 (6 bases). This CDR3 comprises 15 residues. Per the germline V gene, CDR1 is SGDLS and CDR2 is YYNGEE. Trimming removed 4 bases at V and 3 bases at J, with 17 bases between. The CDR3 spells CASSPRQEAVYEQYF. In nucleotides, the CDR3 is TGTGCCAGCAGCCCTCGACAGGAGGCCGTCTACGAGCAGTACTTC.

A few counts support this clone. The chain couples TRBV6-5 to TRBJ2-3, with 9 bases matching TRBD2. This CDR3 comprises 13 residues. V was pared by 8 bases and J by 0 bases, with 0 bases of the junction left unmatched. Germline lookup yields CDR1 MNHEY and CDR2 SVGAGI. In DNA form, the CDR3 reads TGTGCCAGCGCGGGAGGGAGCACAGATACGCAGTATTTT. It is translated as CASAGGSTDTQYF.

This clone appeared a few times. The genes are TRBV5-1 and TRBJ1-2; no firm D call. The CDR3 covers 14 residues. V lost 0 bases to trimming and J lost 4 bases, with 10 bases between them. Germline CDR1 is SGHRS and CDR2 is YFSETQ. CDR3 sequence (DNA): TGCGCCAGCAGCTTGGCCCCGGGTTCCTATGGCTACACCTTC. Its protein product is CASSLAPGSYGYTF.

The genes are TRBV7-2 and TRBJ2-3; either TRBD1 or TRBD2 may supply D (6 bases each). This CDR3 has 15 residues. Germline CDR1 is SGHTA and CDR2 is FQGNSA. Trimming cost V 4 bases and J 2 bases, with 13 bases left between them. The CDR3 coding sequence is TGTGCCAGCAGCTCCGGGGGCACCAACACAGATACGCAGTATTTT. Residues: CASSSGGTNTDTQYF.

This rearrangement joins TRBV19 to TRBJ1-1; unclear D gene. The V end was cut by 3 bases, the J end by 3 bases, with 11 bases between. Germline assignment: CDR1 LNHDA and CDR2 SQIVND (reference sequence). There are 14 residues in the CDR3. The CDR3, as DNA: TGTGCCAGTAGTATTCGGGGAGGTCACACTGAAGCTTTCTTT. This sequence encodes CASSIRGGHTEAFF.

V and J are TRBV29-1 and TRBJ1-1, with D possibly being TRBD1 (6 bases). This CDR3 contains 14 residues. V lost 4 bases, J lost 5 bases, and 17 bases lay in between. Germline loops: CDR1 SQVTM, CDR2 ANQGSEA. The CDR3 nucleotides read TGCAGCGTTGCAGGGGCACCTCCTTCGACTGAAGCTTTCTTT. Translating gives CSVAGAPPSTEAFF.

This clone has just a few counts. The chain couples TRBV27 to TRBJ1-2; possibly TRBD1 for D (6 bases). This CDR3 has 13 residues. CDR1 is MNHEY and CDR2 is SMNVEV in the germline V gene (reference sequence). Trimming pared 6 bases from V and 5 bases from J, leaving 13 bases between. In nucleotides, the CDR3 is TGTGCCAGCAGCCCCGGACAGCAGTATGGCTACACCTTC. Its protein is CASSPGQQYGYTF.

J is TRBJ2-7 and V is TRBV19; D is unclear. Germline CDR1 is LNHDA and CDR2 is SQIVND (reference sequence). The CDR3 consists of 12 residues. V lost 2 bases, J lost 4 bases, and 6 bases lay in between. The CDR3 DNA is TGTGCCAGTAGTATAAACCCGTACGAGCAGTACGTC. Protein: CASSINPYEQYV.

This chain joins TRBV14 and TRBJ2-7; 8 bases are a match to TRBD1. The CDR3 contains 13 residues. The V gene end was trimmed by 1 base and the J gene end by 12 bases; junction bases not matched to a gene: 8. The germline CDR1 and CDR2 sequences are SGHDN and FVKESK. The CDR3 DNA reads as TGTGCCAGCAGCCAAGCTAGGCAGGGGGCATCGTACTTC. Residues: CASSQARQGASYF.

The chain couples TRBV19 to TRBJ2-2, with D maybe TRBD2 (5 bases). CDR3 length equals 15 residues. CDR1 LNHDA and CDR2 SQIVND come from the germline V gene (reference sequence). V was clipped by 7 bases and J by 4 bases, with 16 bases between them. CDR3 bases: TGTGCCAGTATCTCTGGTAGCGCGCCCACCGGGGAGCTGTTTTTT. Translating gives CASISGSAPTGELFF.

This chain links TRBV30 with TRBJ2-3, with D uncertain. Trimming removed 7 bases at V and 2 bases at J, with 16 bases between. Germline lookup yields CDR1 GTSNPN and CDR2 SVGIG (reference sequence). The CDR3 spans 14 residues. The CDR3 region is CASVPSGFTDTQYF. As DNA, the CDR3 is TGTGCCTCGGTCCCCTCGGGCTTCACAGATACGCAGTATTTT.

The chain's CDR3 is CATRGLSTDTQYF. For the CDR3, the DNA is TGTGCCACCAGGGGCCTTAGCACAGATACGCAGTATTTT. This chain connects TRBV4-2 to TRBJ2-3, with D possibly being TRBD1 (6 bases). CDR1 is LGHNA and CDR2 is YNFKEQ in the germline V gene. V was shortened by 10 bases and J by 0 bases, with 11 bases between the two germline ends. This CDR3 comprises 13 residues.

There are a few counts of this clone. The CDR3 region is CASTPGTGKETQYF. CDR3 DNA sequence: TGTGCCAGTACTCCAGGGACAGGGAAAGAGACCCAGTACTTC. The J gene is TRBJ2-5, the V gene TRBV19, with 9 bases matching TRBD1. Germline lookup yields CDR1 LNHDA and CDR2 SQIVND (reference sequence). The CDR3 totals 14 residues. Trimming took 7 bases from V and 3 from J; bases not matched to a gene: 6.

In its sample, this clone was seen a few times. V and J are TRBV7-9 and TRBJ2-1; no reliable D call. This CDR3 has 15 amino acids. Germline-derived CDR1 and CDR2 are SEHNR and FQNEAQ (reference sequence). Trimming cost V 5 bases and J 0 bases, with 11 bases left between them. The CDR3 reads CASSRGTLSYNEQFF. The CDR3 DNA reads TGTGCCAGCAGCCGAGGTACCCTCTCCTACAATGAGCAGTTCTTC.

The V call is TRBV29-1, the J call TRBJ2-3, with 11 positions matching TRBD2. Germline V CDR1 and CDR2: SQVTM, ANQGSEA. CDR3 length: 15 residues. With V trimmed by 7 bases and J by 5 bases, 11 bases remained unmatched. CDR3 sequence: CSADLLAGALDTQYF. CDR3 nucleotides: TGCAGCGCCGACCTACTAGCGGGAGCTTTAGATACGCAGTATTTT.

This clone was counted between two and nine times. This chain uses TRBV30 with TRBJ1-1; perhaps TRBD1 as D (5 bases). V gave up 3 bases and J gave up 7 bases, with 9 bases separating them. CDR1 and CDR2 (germline): GTSNPN, SVGIG (reference sequence). The CDR3 has 11 amino acids. The DNA of the CDR3 is TGTGCCTGGAGGGGACGCCATGAAGCTTTCTTT. It translates to CAWRGRHEAFF. Complete variable domain (other parts from reference TRBV30 and TRBJ1-1): SQTIHQWPATLVQPVGSPLSLECTVEGTSNPNLYWYRQAAGRGLQLLFYSVGIGQISSEVPQNLSASRPQDRQFILSSKKLLLSDSGFYLCAWRGRHEAFFGQGTRLTVV.

This sequence joins TRBV18 and TRBJ2-3; D possibly matches TRBD1 or TRBD2 (7 bases each). Trimming shortened V by 3 bases and J by 2 bases, and 18 bases separated the two germline ends. CDR1 is KGHSH and CDR2 is LQKENI in the germline V gene. This CDR3 spans 17 amino acids. The CDR3, as DNA: TGTGCCAGCTCACCCGCGAGCGGGACAGCTACCACAGATACGCAGTATTTT. Its protein product is CASSPASGTATTDTQYF.

In this sample, this clone turned up a few times. The chain employs TRBV7-2 and TRBJ2-3, with 16 bases identical to TRBD2. This CDR3 region has 18 residues. V trimming: 5 bases; J trimming: 8 bases; junction bases outside the gene matches: 13. The germline gives CDR1 SGHTA, CDR2 FQGNSA. In nucleotides, the CDR3 is TGTGCCAGCAGCGCCGCCGGGACTAGCGGGGGGGCCTTTTCTACGCAGTATTTT. This codes for CASSAAGTSGGAFSTQYF.

This clone was counted only a few times. The chain carries TRBV5-4 and TRBJ2-3; D tentatively fits TRBD1 or TRBD2 (5 bases each). The V gene's germline CDR1 is SGHNT and CDR2 YYREEE (reference sequence). The CDR3 consists of 16 residues. Trimming stripped 4 bases from V and 1 base from J, with 16 bases between. The CDR3 nucleotides read TGTGCCAGCAGCCCCGGGACCTTCCGAGGCACAGATACGCAGTATTTT. Residues: CASSPGTFRGTDTQYF.

In this sample, this clone turned up a few times. V is TRBV29-1 and J is TRBJ1-2; weak D call: TRBD1 (6 bases). This CDR3 comprises 15 residues. Germline CDR1 is SQVTM and CDR2 is ANQGSEA. With 0 bases removed from V and 8 bases from J, the gap between germline ends came to 19 bases. CDR3 DNA sequence: TGCAGCGTTGAAGACGATGGAGCCAGGGGCACCGGCTACACCTTC. The encoded protein is CSVEDDGARGTGYTF.

This clone was recorded a few times. The chain recombines TRBV5-1 with TRBJ2-3, with a possible D match to TRBD1 (6 bases). The CDR3 runs to 16 residues. V was cut by 4 bases and J by 4 bases, with 19 bases left in between. Germline CDR1 reads SGHRS; CDR2 reads YFSETQ. The CDR3 sequence: CASSGLQGLIADTQYF. CDR3 bases: TGCGCCAGCAGCGGCCTCCAGGGGCTTATTGCAGATACGCAGTATTTT.

V usage is TRBV2 and J usage is TRBJ2-3; D possibly corresponds to TRBD2 (5 bases). Trimming cost V 4 bases and J 3 bases, with 14 bases left between them. The germline V gene has CDR1 SNHLY and CDR2 FYNNEI. This CDR3 has 15 amino acids. The CDR3: CASSGLLARTDTQYF. CDR3 sequence (DNA): TGTGCCAGCAGTGGACTGCTAGCTCGGACAGATACGCAGTATTTT.

The rearrangement uses TRBV14 and TRBJ2-2, with 7 bases aligning to TRBD1. The germline V gene has CDR1 SGHDN and CDR2 FVKESK. CDR3 length: 14 amino acids. J lost 5 bases, V lost 2 bases, and 2 bases had no gene match. CDR3 sequence: CASSQYRGTGELFF. CDR3 bases: TGTGCCAGCAGCCAATACAGGGGTACCGGGGAGCTGTTTTTT.

This clone was counted between two and nine times. The chain carries TRBV9 and TRBJ2-2, with TRBD2 identical over 7 bases. CDR3 size: 18 residues. V trimming: 4 bases; J trimming: 0 bases; junction bases outside the gene matches: 12. CDR1 and CDR2 from the germline V gene are SGDLS and YYNGEE. The CDR3 is CASSPGTIFGANTGELFF. The CDR3, as DNA: TGTGCCAGCAGCCCCGGGACTATATTTGGTGCGAACACCGGGGAGCTGTTTTTT.

The V and J genes are TRBV7-2 and TRBJ2-5, with TRBD2 matching over 7 bases. Per germline, CDR1 SGHTA and CDR2 FQGNSA. The CDR3 length is 17 residues. Losses at the gene ends were 5 bases for V and 5 bases for J; bases not matched to a gene: 17. CDR3 amino acids: CASSPRLAQTNRETQYF. The CDR3 nucleotides are TGTGCCAGCAGCCCGCGACTAGCCCAAACTAACAGGGAGACCCAGTACTTC.

The gene calls are TRBV18 and TRBJ2-4; unclear D gene. Germline CDR1 is KGHSH and CDR2 is LQKENI. The V end was cut by 3 bases, the J end by 0 bases, with 12 bases between. CDR3 size: 16 residues. CDR3 coding DNA: TGTGCCAGCTCACCCGATACGGCCGCAGCCAAAAACATTCAGTACTTC. Its translation is CASSPDTAAAKNIQYF.

The genes are TRBV7-9 and TRBJ2-1; 9 bases line up with TRBD1. With V trimmed by 0 bases and J by 6 bases, 12 bases remained unmatched. The CDR3 loop spans 18 amino acids. Germline V gene data show CDR1 as SEHNR and CDR2 as FQNEAQ (reference sequence). CDR3 in amino acids: CASSLARNRDRESNEQFF. DNA for the CDR3: TGTGCCAGCAGCTTAGCTCGCAATCGGGACAGGGAGAGCAATGAGCAGTTCTTC.

J is TRBJ2-7 and V is TRBV5-1; possibly TRBD1 for D (5 bases). The CDR3 is made up of 14 amino acids. CDR1 is SGHRS and CDR2 is YFSETQ in the germline V gene. V lost 0 bases and J lost 3, with 10 bases in between. The CDR3 bases are TGCGCCAGCAGCTTGGCAGGGTCTCACTACGAGCAGTACTTC. Translated, it gives CASSLAGSHYEQYF.

This clone was observed a few times. The CDR3: CASSIKPGFSNQPQHF. In DNA, the CDR3 is TGTGCCAGCAGCATCAAACCGGGGTTTAGCAATCAGCCCCAGCATTTT. The chain combines TRBV7-2 with TRBJ1-5; D is uncertain. The CDR3 is 16 residues long. From germline, CDR1 is SGHTA and CDR2 FQGNSA. Trimming took off 5 bases at V and 0 bases at J, with 14 bases between the two ends.

The table lists this clone with a few counts. This chain connects TRBV11-3 to TRBJ2-4; 7 bases are shared with TRBD1. Germline CDR1 is SGHNT and CDR2 is YENEEA. V shed 3 bases, J shed 7 bases, and the junction held 6 bases outside the gene matches. The CDR3 sequence is 14 residues long. In nucleotides, the CDR3 is TGTGCCAGCAGCTTGATCCGGGACAGTAACATTCAGTACTTC. It is translated as CASSLIRDSNIQYF.